This note documents a single TCR beta chain sequence. This record comes from a study of T cell responses to AZD1222 COVID-19 vaccine. V was shortened by 7 bases and J by 10 bases, with 16 bases between the two germline ends. The CDR3 sequence is 12 residues long. Looked up from germline, CDR1 is SNHLY and CDR2 is FYNNEI. Generated by immunoSEQ multiplex PCR, the TCRdb table keeps only in-frame clones and is missing some. In the table there are 90,000 to 150,000 clones, just over 85% of which are singletons. The rearrangement uses TRBV2 and TRBJ1-1; D remains unclear. The sample was peripheral blood, taken 28 days after the second AZD1222 dose. This TCR came from an adult who received the AZD1222 COVID-19 vaccine. CDR3 amino acids: CASKIVTNLAFF. For the CDR3, the DNA is TGTGCCAGCAAAATCGTGACCAACCTAGCTTTCTTT.